These 10 T cell receptor beta chains share one sample of origin, sequenced in a study of CD8+CD57+ T cells in acquired aplastic anemia. Template material for TCR beta VDJ and CDR3 profiling consisted of genomic DNA. TCRdb independently ran MiXCR on the reads; one entry per CDR3 protein. This sample carries under 200,000 distinct CDR3 sequences, around 45% of them seen once, and the ten largest clones take approximately 1%. The source material was sorted CD4+, CD8+, or CD8+CD57+ T cells (not recorded which) from PBMCs. These receptors were collected from a human donor in good health.

This clonotype was picked up many times. The chain recombines TRBV5-1 with TRBJ2-3; TRBD2 matches 14 bases. Germline V gene data show CDR1 as SGHRS and CDR2 as YFSETQ. The trim removed 3 bases at V and 2 bases at J, leaving 2 bases unmatched. The CDR3 sequence is 16 residues long. For the CDR3, the DNA is TGCGCCAGCAGCTCGGGACTAGCGGGAGACACAGATACGCAGTATTTT. Translated, it gives CASSSGLAGDTDTQYF.

Many counts were recorded for this clonotype. The CDR3 nucleotides are TGTGCCAGCAGTGAATCAGGCAGGGGCAATAGCAATCAGCCCCAGCATTTT. Protein product: CASSESGRGNSNQPQHF. J is TRBJ1-5 and V is TRBV25-1, with TRBD1 as a possible D gene (6 bases). CDR1 is MGHDK, CDR2 SYGVNS, per germline. Trimming cost V 1 base and J 0 bases, with 13 bases left between them. The CDR3 covers 17 residues. The full variable domain, its missing parts supplied by reference TRBV25-1 and TRBJ1-5, is EADIYQTPRYLVIGTGKKITLECSQTMGHDKMYWYQQDPGMELHLIHYSYGVNSTEKGDLSSESTVSRIRTEHFPLTLESARPSHTSQYLCASSESGRGNSNQPQHFGDGTRLSIL.

The sample holds many counts of this clonotype. CDR3 DNA: TGTGCCAGCAGTTTGGGCGGGTTCACAGATACGCAGTATTTT. As protein: CASSLGGFTDTQYF. This chain connects TRBV12-3 or TRBV12-4 to TRBJ2-3; weak D call: TRBD2 (5 bases). V dropped 3 bases and J dropped 2 bases, with 9 bases sitting between them. CDR3 length: 14 residues.

The chain employs TRBV5-1 and TRBJ2-3; 11 bases agree with TRBD2. With V trimmed by 0 bases and J by 4 bases, 7 bases remained unmatched. The germline V gene encodes CDR1 SGHRS and CDR2 YFSETQ. This CDR3 is built from 17 residues. The CDR3 DNA reads as TGCGCCAGCAGCTTGGCTAGCGGGAGGACGCCCGCAGATACGCAGTATTTT. This codes for CASSLASGRTPADTQYF.

This chain links TRBV19 with TRBJ2-1; D remains unclear. Trimming removed 6 bases at V and 3 bases at J, with 6 bases between. Germline values: CDR1 LNHDA, CDR2 SQIVND (reference sequence). This CDR3 region has 12 residues. For the CDR3, the DNA is TGTGCCAGTAGCAGTCACTACAATGAGCAGTTCTTC. This codes for CASSSHYNEQFF.

This sequence joins TRBV5-1 and TRBJ1-1, with D possibly TRBD1 on 5 matching bases. The V and J ends lost 6 bases and 1 base respectively, with 10 bases between them. The germline gives CDR1 SGHRS, CDR2 YFSETQ. This CDR3 has 13 residues. The CDR3 region has the DNA TGCGCCAGCATCCCTGGGGGGAACACTGAAGCTTTCTTT. Translating it yields CASIPGGNTEAFF.

This clonotype appeared many times. This rearrangement joins TRBV12-3 or TRBV12-4 to TRBJ2-7, with unresolved D. The CDR3 covers 12 residues. V gave up 2 bases and J gave up 2 bases, with 4 bases separating them. CDR3 in amino acids: CASSLKPYEQYF. CDR3 nucleotide sequence: TGTGCCAGCAGTTTAAAGCCCTACGAGCAGTACTTC.

V is TRBV6-2 or TRBV6-3 and J is TRBJ1-1; D not certain. V gave up 0 bases and J gave up 0 bases, with 14 bases separating them. Looked up from germline, CDR1 is MNHEY and CDR2 is SVGEGT. The CDR3 totals 17 residues. CDR3 sequence reads: CASSYSIGDRMNTEAFF. CDR3 sequence (DNA): TGTGCCAGCAGTTACTCGATCGGGGATCGTATGAACACTGAAGCTTTCTTT.

In the case of this clonotype: The CDR3 does not close with the conserved phenylalanine or tryptophan, likely indicating a read error. The chain joins TRBV6-2 or TRBV6-3 to TRBJ1-1, with D perhaps matching TRBD1 (6 bases). CDR1 MNHEY and CDR2 SVGEGT come from the germline V gene. This CDR3 spans 19 amino acids. V was pared by 0 bases and J by 0 bases, with 20 bases between. Here the CDR3 DNA reads TGTGCCAGCAGTTACTCGAGACAGGAGGCTGTCCGAATGAACACTGAAGCTTTCCTT. It encodes CASSYSRQEAVRMNTEAFL.

The chain joins TRBV7-2 to TRBJ2-5; TRBD2 matches at 7 bases. Germline V gives CDR1 SGHTA, CDR2 FQGNSA. This CDR3 is built from 14 residues. Unmatched junction bases numbered 11, after V lost 3 bases and J lost 10 bases. The CDR3 reads CASSFGLAGENQYF. The CDR3 bases are TGTGCCAGCAGCTTCGGTCTCGCGGGAGAAAACCAGTACTTC.